This TCR beta chain was retrieved from a study of early stage breast cancer tumors (dated by TCRdb to the late 2010s). In terms of the full investigation: Of the 15 to 20 invasive breast tumors, about 13 were found to be estrogen receptor-positive, progesterone receptor-positive and HER2-negative. About 70% of the 12 ER+/PR+/HER2- tumors were invasive ductal carcinomas, while the other four were invasive lobular carcinomas. On average, each sample had 8 to 10-fold read coverage. A total of 2.5 million to 3 million templates, representing about 1.1 million unique clonotypes, were detected across all samples. The full study reports these points: Sequencing bulk genomic DNA from unsorted cells could not capture chain pairing or functional markers like CD4, CD8 and FOXP3. Analysis by tumor subtype was prevented by the small cohort size. Tumors showed approximately 2.4-fold higher T cell density and higher clonality than adjacent normal breast tissue. Repertoires from blood and normal breast were more alike than repertoires from blood and tumor, and in about 90% of the 16 patients, comparing each tissue with blood separated tumor from normal. Enriched TCRB sequences shared across patients were found to be mostly commonly generated sequences that were unlikely to play an important role in the tumor microenvironment.

Note on this clone: The clone's antigen remains unknown. Per-nucleotide qualities are absent, and no much larger clonotype sits a single base away.

About 17-50 mg of tumor tissue was diced and typically yielded more than 3 ug of DNA. The study profiled bulk TCR beta-chain repertoires in matched peripheral blood, tumor and adjacent normal breast tissue taken from approximately 15 patients with early-stage breast cancer. Following resection, visually identified tumor tissue was excised and transferred into prechilled RNAlater. Using a TissueLyser II, about 18-50 mg of tumor tissue was diced and homogenized in RLTplus buffer with beta-mercaptoethanol and antifoaming agent. The Qiagen AllPrep DNA/RNA Mini kit was used to extract genomic DNA. Every sample was amplified as two independent genomic DNA replicates, using approximately 0.5 ug for blood and roughly 1.4 ug for tumor or normal breast. TCRB sequencing of genomic DNA was carried out with the ImmunoSeq Intro kit according to the manufacturer's instructions. For absolute quantification, the 31-cycle multiplex PCR included proprietary primers along with spike-in control sequences. Single-end 150-bp reads were used to sequence an 87-bp fragment covering the CDR3 and the flanking V and J genes. Each lane of an Illumina MiSeq using version 3.0 chemistry carried seven multiplexed samples, with two replicates per sample. On the authors' methods: The vendor's proprietary pipeline handled the raw data processing, merging both replicates into a single result for each sample. A clonotype was defined as productive rearrangements that share the same V-gene family, CDR3 amino acid sequence and J-gene segment. Clonality was calculated as 1 minus the normalized Shannon entropy (Pielou evenness) of TCRB abundances. To estimate T cell density, the total number of templates was divided by the input cell count, which was inferred from how much DNA went in. Recon with default parameters was used to estimate total repertoire diversity and clonality. Clonotypes with over 0.1% abundance in tumor and at least 32-fold higher abundance in tumor than in normal breast were defined as tumor-enriched. As stored in TCRdb, this immuneACCESS dataset retains in-frame rearrangements with V and J assigned. A fraction of the clones does not appear; measured against another copy, unresolved V genes explain less than half of the discrepancy, and the remainder lacks a known reason. D and trimming were read from the DNA, whereas the V and J calls and clone size are those reported in that table. The sample table lists around 25,000 clones, roughly 67% of them with a count of one. The top ten clonotypes cover just under 10% of the sample.

Including cysteine and phenylalanine, the CDR3 has 13 amino acids. The read is trimmed to its CDR3 DNA, 39 bases read in frame from base 1. Ends trimmed: V by 4 bases, J by 8 bases; bases unmatched to a gene: 5. Looking up the germline V gene yields CDR1 SGHAT and CDR2 FQNNGV. Recombination connected TRBV11-2 to TRBJ2-1, with 7 central nucleotides matching TRBD2. Sequenced: breast tumor tissue. This receptor was obtained from a person aged 60 to 70 with breast cancer. CDR3 reads: CASSSGTTYEQFF. The DNA sequence reads TGTGCCAGCAGCTCCGGGACTACATATGAGCAGTTCTTC.